The clone carrying this T cell receptor (beta chain) has only a few counts. Its antigen is still unknown. The sample comes from a study of shared clonotypes between healthy human individuals. Study observations and caveats: Generally, estimated richness proved larger in naive subsets than it did in memory subsets. Sequencing depth was a factor that was expected to affect clonotype sharing among donors.

The CDR3 length is 14 residues. Germline CDR1 SGHVS, CDR2 FQNEAQ. The V gene end was trimmed by 4 bases and the J gene end by 2 bases; junction bases not matched to a gene: 2. Running of the assay took place at deep level. Produced via immunoSEQ multiplex PCR; TCRdb's table is partial and in-frame only. This table holds roughly 1,000,000 clones, approximately 80% found once. Material: memory CD4+ T cells from PBMCs. Subset reported: CD45RA-negative fraction. The chain carries TRBV7-8 and TRBJ2-5, with 9 positions matching TRBD1. This clonotype was sampled from a man aged 18 to 29 in good health. Some clones in this sample may be carry-over from other donors' samples. The CDR3: CASSWGQGQETQYF. CDR3 sequence (DNA): TGTGCCAGCAGCTGGGGACAGGGTCAAGAGACCCAGTACTTC.